The clone carrying this TCR beta chain appeared many times. Its cognate antigen is unknown. Researchers amplified the TCR beta CDR3 regions from RNA transcripts. HTBI primers were employed in a first-round RT-PCR of the TCR CDR3. A single record per CDR3 protein comes from TCRdb applying MiXCR to the multiplex PCR reads. This table has under 550,000 distinct CDR3 sequences, just under 20% appearing once. The record originates from a study of T cells in Graves' hyperthyroidism and ophthalmopathy. Study findings and constraints: Researchers found most expanded thyroid clonotypes above 0.001 in blood as well.

Diagnoses were established using clinical symptoms, serum thyroxine and TRAb, thyroid ultrasound and orbital computed tomography. Using 10 ml of fresh peripheral blood, PBMCs were prepared. This CDR3 contains 15 residues. With V trimmed by 4 bases and J by 4 bases, 7 bases remained unmatched. Germline lookup yields CDR1 LGHDT and CDR2 YNNKEL (reference sequence). This sequence originates from a man aged 35-49 years with Graves' ophthalmopathy. The V call is TRBV3-1, the J call TRBJ2-7; 10 bases match TRBD2. Source material: blood. CDR3 nucleotides: TGTGCCAGCAGCCGGGCTAGCGGGGGTGGATACGAGCAGTACTTC. Protein: CASSRASGGGYEQYF.